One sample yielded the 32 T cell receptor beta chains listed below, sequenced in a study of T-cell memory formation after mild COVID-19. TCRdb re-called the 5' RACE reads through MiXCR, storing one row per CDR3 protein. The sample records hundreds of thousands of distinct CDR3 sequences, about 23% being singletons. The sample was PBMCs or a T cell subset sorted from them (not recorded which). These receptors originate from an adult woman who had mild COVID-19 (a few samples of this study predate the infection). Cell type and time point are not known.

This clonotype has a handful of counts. DNA of the CDR3: TGTGCCAGCAGTGACTCCCTCTTGACAGGGGTCTATTACTTC. It specifies CASSDSLLTGVYYF. The chain recombines TRBV6-4 with TRBJ2-7, with 8 bases that match TRBD1. The CDR3 length is 14 residues. Germline CDR1 MRHNA, CDR2 SNTAGT. V lost 0 bases, J lost 13 bases, and 11 bases stayed unmatched.

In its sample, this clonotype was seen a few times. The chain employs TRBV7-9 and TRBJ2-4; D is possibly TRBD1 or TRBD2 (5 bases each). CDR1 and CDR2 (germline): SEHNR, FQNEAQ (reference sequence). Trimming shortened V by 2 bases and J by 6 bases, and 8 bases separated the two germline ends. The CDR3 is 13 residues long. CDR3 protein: CASSLRGPNIQYF. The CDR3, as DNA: TGTGCCAGCAGCTTACGGGGCCCAAACATTCAGTACTTC.

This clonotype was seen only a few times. The CDR3 reads CASSQDSLAGEQFF. The CDR3 bases are TGTGCCAGCAGCCAAGATTCCCTAGCGGGTGAGCAGTTCTTC. This chain uses TRBV3-1 with TRBJ2-1, with TRBD2 identical over 8 bases. This CDR3 has 14 residues. Trimming at V came to 0 bases and at J to 9 bases, leaving 4 bases not matched to a gene. The germline V gene has CDR1 LGHDT and CDR2 YNNKEL (reference sequence).

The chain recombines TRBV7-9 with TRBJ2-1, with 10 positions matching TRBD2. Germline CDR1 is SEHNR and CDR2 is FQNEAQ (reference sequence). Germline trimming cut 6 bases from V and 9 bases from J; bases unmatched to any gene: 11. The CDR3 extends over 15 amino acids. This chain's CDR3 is CASSEPWTSGSEQFF. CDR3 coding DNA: TGTGCCAGCAGTGAGCCTTGGACTAGCGGTAGTGAGCAGTTCTTC.

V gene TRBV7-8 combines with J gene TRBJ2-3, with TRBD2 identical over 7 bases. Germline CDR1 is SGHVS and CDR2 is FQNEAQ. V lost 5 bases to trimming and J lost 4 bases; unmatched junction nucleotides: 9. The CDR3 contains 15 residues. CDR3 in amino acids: CASSMRGGSPDTQYF. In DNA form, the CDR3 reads TGTGCCAGCAGCATGAGGGGCGGGAGTCCAGATACGCAGTATTTT. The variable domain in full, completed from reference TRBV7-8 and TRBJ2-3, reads GAGVSQSPRYKVAKRGQDVALRCDPISGHVSLFWYQQALGQGPEFLTYFQNEAQLDKSGLPSDRFFAERPEGSVSTLKIQRTQQEDSAVYLCASSMRGGSPDTQYFGPGTRLTVL.

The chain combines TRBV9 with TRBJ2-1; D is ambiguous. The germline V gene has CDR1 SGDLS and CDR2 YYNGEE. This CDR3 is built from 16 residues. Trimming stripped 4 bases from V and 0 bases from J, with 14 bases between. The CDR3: CASSLTGRSSYNEQFF. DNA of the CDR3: TGTGCCAGCAGCCTAACCGGGCGGAGCTCCTACAATGAGCAGTTCTTC.

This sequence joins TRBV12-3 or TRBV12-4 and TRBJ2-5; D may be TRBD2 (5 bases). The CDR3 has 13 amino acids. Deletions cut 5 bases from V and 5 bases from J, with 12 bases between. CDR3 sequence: CASSPEGLETQYF. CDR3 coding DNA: TGTGCCAGCAGTCCAGAGGGTTTGGAGACCCAGTACTTC.

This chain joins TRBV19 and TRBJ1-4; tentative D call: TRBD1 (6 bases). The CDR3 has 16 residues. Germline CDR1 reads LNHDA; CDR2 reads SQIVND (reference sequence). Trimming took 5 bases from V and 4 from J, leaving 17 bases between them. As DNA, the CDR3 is TGTGCCAGTAGTTATCAGGGGTTGAGGAATAATGAAAAACTGTTTTTT. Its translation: CASSYQGLRNNEKLFF.

The chain's CDR3 is CASSLVTSEDGELFF. The CDR3 bases are TGCGCCAGCAGCTTGGTGACTAGCGAGGACGGGGAGCTGTTTTTT. V gene TRBV5-1 combines with J gene TRBJ2-2; 8 nucleotides agree with TRBD2. Germline CDR1 SGHRS, CDR2 YFSETQ. The CDR3 runs 15 residues. With 0 bases clipped from V and 7 bases from J, the junction kept 5 bases outside the gene matches.

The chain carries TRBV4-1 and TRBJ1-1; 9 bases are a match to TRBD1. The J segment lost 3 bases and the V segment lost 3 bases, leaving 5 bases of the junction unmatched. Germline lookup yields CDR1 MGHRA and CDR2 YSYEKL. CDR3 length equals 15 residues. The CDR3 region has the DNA TGCGCCAGCAGCCATGGACAGGGGTGGGACACTGAAGCTTTCTTT. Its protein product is CASSHGQGWDTEAFF.

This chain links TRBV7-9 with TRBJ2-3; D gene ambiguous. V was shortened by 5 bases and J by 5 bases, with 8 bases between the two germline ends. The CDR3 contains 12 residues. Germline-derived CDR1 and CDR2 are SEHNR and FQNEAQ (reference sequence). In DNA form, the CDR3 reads TGTGCCAGCAGCCTCCTTGAAGATACGCAGTATTTT. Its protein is CASSLLEDTQYF.

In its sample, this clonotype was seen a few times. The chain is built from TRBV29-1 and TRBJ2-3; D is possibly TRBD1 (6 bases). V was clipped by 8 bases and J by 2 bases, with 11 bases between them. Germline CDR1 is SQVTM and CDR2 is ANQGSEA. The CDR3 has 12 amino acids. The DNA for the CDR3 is TGCAGCTCCCGGGACAACACAGATACGCAGTATTTT. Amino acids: CSSRDNTDTQYF.

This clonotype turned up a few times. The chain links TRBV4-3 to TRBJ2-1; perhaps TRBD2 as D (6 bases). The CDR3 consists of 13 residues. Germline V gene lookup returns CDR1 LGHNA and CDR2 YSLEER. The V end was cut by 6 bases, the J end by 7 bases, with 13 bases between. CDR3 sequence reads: CASSWTTGNEQFF. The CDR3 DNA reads TGCGCCAGCAGTTGGACTACCGGAAATGAGCAGTTCTTC.

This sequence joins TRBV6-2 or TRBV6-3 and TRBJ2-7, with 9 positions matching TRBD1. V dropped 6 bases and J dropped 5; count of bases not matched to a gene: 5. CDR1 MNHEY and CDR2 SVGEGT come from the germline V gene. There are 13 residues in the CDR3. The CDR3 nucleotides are TGTGCCAGCAGCCGGGACAGGGAGCACGAGCAGTACTTC. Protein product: CASSRDREHEQYF.

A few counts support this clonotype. The CDR3 region is CASSLLWTSGGSRGRQYF. CDR3 DNA: TGTGCCAGCAGCCTACTATGGACTAGCGGAGGTTCTCGGGGTAGGCAGTATTTT. This chain uses TRBV7-8 with TRBJ2-3; 10 bases fit TRBD2. J lost 11 bases, V lost 5 bases, and 22 bases had no gene match. The CDR3 length is 18 residues. Per the germline V gene, CDR1 is SGHVS and CDR2 is FQNEAQ.

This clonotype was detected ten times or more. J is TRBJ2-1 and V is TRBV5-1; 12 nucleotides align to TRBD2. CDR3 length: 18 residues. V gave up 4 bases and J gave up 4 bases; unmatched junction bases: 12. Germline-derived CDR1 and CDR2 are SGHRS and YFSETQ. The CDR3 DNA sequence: TGCGCCAGCAGCCCGAGGAGGACTGGACTAGCGGGATACAATGAGCAGTTCTTC. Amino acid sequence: CASSPRRTGLAGYNEQFF.

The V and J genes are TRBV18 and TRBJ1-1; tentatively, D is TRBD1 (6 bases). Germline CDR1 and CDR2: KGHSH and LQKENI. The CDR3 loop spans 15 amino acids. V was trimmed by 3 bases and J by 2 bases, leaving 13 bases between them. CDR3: CASSPEQGGNTEAFF. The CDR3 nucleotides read TGTGCCAGCTCACCGGAACAGGGTGGAAACACTGAAGCTTTCTTT. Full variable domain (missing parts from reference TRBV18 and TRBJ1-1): NAGVMQNPRHLVRRRGQEARLRCSPMKGHSHVYWYRQLPEEGLKFMVYLQKENIIDESGMPKERFSAEFPKEGPSILRIQQVVRGDSAAYFCASSPEQGGNTEAFFGQGTRLTVV.

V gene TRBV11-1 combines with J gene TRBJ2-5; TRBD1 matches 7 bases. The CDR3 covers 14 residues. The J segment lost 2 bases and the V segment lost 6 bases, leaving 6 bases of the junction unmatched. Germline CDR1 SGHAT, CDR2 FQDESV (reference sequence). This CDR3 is CASRTGTTQETQYF. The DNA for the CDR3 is TGTGCCAGCAGGACAGGGACAACTCAAGAGACCCAGTACTTC.

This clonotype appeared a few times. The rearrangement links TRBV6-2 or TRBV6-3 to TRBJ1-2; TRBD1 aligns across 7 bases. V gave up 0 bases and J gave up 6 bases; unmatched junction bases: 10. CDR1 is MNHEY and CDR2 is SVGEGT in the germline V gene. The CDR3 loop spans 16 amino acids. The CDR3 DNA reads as TGTGCCAGCAGTTACTCCCGGACAGGTCGGGCCGATGGCTACACCTTC. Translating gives CASSYSRTGRADGYTF.

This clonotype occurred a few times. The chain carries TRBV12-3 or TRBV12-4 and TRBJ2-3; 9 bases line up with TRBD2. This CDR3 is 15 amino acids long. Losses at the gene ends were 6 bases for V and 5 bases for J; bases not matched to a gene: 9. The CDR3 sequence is CASSLARGGLDTQYF. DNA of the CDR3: TGTGCCAGCAGCCTAGCGCGGGGGGGGTTAGATACGCAGTATTTT.

The CDR3: CSASRAGVSSQPQHF. In nucleotides, the CDR3 is TGCAGTGCTAGTCGAGCCGGGGTTTCCAGTCAGCCCCAGCATTTT. This chain joins TRBV20-1 and TRBJ1-5, with D hard to call. The V gene's germline CDR1 is DFQATT and CDR2 SNEGSKA (reference sequence). Trimming took 3 bases from V and 6 from J, leaving 18 bases between them. This CDR3 has 15 amino acids.

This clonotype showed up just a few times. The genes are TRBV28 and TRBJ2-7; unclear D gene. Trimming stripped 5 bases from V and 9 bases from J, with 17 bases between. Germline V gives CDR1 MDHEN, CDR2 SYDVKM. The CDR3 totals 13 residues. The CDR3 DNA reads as TGTGCCAGCAGTCCAGCCGGGCTCGCCGCGCAGTACTTC. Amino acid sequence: CASSPAGLAAQYF.

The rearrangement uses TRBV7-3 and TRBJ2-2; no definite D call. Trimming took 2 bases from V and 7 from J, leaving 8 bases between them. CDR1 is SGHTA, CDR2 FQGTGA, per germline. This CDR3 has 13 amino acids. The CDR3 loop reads CASSLSQGGELFF. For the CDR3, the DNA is TGTGCCAGCAGCTTATCCCAAGGCGGGGAGCTGTTTTTT.

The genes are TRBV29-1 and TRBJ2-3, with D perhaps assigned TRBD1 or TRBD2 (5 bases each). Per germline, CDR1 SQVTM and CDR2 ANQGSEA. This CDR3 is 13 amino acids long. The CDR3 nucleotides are TGCAGTATGGGGAGAGGGGGCACAGATACGCAGTATTTT. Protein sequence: CSMGRGGTDTQYF.

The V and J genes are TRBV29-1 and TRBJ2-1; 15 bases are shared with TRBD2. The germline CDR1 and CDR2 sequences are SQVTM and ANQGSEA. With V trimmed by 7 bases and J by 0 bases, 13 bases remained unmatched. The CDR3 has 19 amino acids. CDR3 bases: TGCAGCGCGCGTTCTAGGACTAGCGGGAGGGGAATCTCCTACAATGAGCAGTTCTTC. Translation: CSARSRTSGRGISYNEQFF.

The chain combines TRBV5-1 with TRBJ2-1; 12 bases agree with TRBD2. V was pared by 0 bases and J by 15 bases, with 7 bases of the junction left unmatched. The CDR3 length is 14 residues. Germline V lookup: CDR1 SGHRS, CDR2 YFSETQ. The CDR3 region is CASSLALAGGPPFF. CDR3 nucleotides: TGCGCCAGCAGCTTGGCCCTAGCGGGGGGGCCCCCGTTCTTC.

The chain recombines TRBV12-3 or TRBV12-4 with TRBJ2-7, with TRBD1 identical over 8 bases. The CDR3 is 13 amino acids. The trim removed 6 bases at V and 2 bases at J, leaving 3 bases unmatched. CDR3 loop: CASRQTGAYEQYF. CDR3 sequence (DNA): TGTGCCAGCAGGCAGACAGGGGCCTACGAGCAGTACTTC.

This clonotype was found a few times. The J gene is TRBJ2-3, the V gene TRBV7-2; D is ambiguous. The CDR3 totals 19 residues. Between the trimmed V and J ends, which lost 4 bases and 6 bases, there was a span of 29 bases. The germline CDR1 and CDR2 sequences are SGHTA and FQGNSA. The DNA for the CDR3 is TGTGCCAGCAGCTGGACCGTCGGGTTGGGCTCGCCTTTATTTGATACGCAGTATTTT. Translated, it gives CASSWTVGLGSPLFDTQYF.

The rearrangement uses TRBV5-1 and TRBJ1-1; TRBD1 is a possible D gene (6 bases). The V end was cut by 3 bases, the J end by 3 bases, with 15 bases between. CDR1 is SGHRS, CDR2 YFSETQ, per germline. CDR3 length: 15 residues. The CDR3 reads CASSSGPGADTEAFF. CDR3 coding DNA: TGCGCCAGCAGCTCCGGACCGGGGGCGGACACTGAAGCTTTCTTT. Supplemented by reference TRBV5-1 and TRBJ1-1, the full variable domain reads KAGVTQTPRYLIKTRGQQVTLSCSPISGHRSVSWYQQTPGQGLQFLFEYFSETQRNKGNFPGRFSGRQFSNSRSEMNVSTLELGDSALYLCASSSGPGADTEAFFGQGTRLTVV.

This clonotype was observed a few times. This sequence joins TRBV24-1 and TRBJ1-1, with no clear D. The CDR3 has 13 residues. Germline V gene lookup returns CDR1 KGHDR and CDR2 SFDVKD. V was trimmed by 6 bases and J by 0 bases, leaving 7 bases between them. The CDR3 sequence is CATSRGLNTEAFF. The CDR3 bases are TGTGCCACCAGTCGAGGGTTGAACACTGAAGCTTTCTTT.

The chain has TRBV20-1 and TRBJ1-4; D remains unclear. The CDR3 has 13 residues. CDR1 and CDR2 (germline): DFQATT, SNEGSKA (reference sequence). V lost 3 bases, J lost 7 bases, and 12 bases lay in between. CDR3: CSASSDPGEKLFF. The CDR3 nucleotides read TGCAGTGCTAGTAGTGATCCCGGTGAAAAACTGTTTTTT.

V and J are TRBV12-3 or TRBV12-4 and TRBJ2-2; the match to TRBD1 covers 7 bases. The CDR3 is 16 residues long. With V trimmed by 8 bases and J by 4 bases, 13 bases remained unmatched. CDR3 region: CASPREGAPGTGELFF. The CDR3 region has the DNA TGTGCCAGCCCTCGCGAGGGGGCGCCGGGCACCGGGGAGCTGTTTTTT.